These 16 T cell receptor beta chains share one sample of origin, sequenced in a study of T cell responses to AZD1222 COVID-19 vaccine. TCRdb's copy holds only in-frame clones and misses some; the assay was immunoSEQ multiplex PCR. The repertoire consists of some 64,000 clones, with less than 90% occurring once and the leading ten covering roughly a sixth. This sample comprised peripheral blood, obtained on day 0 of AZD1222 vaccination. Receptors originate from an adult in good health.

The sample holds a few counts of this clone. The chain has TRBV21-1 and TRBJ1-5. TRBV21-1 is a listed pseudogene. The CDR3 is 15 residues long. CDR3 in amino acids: CASSKVWRGHQPQHF. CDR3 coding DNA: TGTGCCAGCAGCAAAGTCTGGCGGGGACATCAGCCCCAGCATTTT.

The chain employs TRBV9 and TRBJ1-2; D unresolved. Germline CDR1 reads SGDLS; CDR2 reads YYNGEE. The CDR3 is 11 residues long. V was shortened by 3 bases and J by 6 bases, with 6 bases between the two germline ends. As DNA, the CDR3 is TGTGCCAGCAGCGGGACGAATGGCTACACCTTC. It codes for CASSGTNGYTF.

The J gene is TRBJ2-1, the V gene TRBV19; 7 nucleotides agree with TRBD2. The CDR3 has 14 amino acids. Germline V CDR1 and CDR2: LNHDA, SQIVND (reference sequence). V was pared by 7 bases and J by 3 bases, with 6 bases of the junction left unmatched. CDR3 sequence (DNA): TGTGCCAGTAATCCAGCGGGGTTCTACAATGAGCAGTTCTTC. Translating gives CASNPAGFYNEQFF.

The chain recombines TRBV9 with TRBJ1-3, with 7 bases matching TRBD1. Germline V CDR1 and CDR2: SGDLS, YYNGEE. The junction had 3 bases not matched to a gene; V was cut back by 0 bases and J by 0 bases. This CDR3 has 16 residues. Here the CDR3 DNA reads TGTGCCAGCAGCGTAGGGGACAGATTCTCTGGAAACACCATATATTTT. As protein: CASSVGDRFSGNTIYF.

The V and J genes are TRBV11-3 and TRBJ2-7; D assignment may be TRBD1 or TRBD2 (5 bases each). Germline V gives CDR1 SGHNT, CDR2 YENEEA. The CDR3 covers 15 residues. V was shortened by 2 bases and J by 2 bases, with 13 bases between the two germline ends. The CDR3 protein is CASSLTGTRTYEQYF. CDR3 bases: TGTGCCAGCAGCTTAACCGGGACGCGGACCTACGAGCAGTACTTC.

CDR3 residues: CASSQVSFSYNEQFF. The CDR3 DNA is TGCGCCAGCAGCCAAGTGAGCTTCAGCTACAATGAGCAGTTCTTC. The V call is TRBV4-1, the J call TRBJ2-1, with D hard to call. Germline CDR1 is MGHRA and CDR2 is YSYEKL. The V end was cut by 1 base, the J end by 3 bases, with 10 bases between. CDR3 length: 15 residues.

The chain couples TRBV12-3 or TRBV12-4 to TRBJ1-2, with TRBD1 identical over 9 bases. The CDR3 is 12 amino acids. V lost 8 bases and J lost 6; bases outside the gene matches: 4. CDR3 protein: CASVGQGHGYTF. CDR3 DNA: TGTGCCAGCGTGGGACAGGGACATGGCTACACCTTC.

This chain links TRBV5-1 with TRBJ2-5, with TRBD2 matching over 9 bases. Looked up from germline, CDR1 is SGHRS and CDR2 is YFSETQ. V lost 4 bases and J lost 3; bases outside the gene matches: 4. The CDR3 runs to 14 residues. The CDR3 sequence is CASSLRTSEETQYF. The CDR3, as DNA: TGCGCCAGCAGCCTTCGGACTAGCGAAGAGACCCAGTACTTC.

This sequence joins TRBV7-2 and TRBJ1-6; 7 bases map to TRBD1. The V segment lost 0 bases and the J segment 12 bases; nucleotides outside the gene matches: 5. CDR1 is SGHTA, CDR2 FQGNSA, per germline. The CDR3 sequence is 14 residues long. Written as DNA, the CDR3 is TGTGCCAGCAGCTTAGCTGGACAGGACCGACCCCTCCACTTT. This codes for CASSLAGQDRPLHF. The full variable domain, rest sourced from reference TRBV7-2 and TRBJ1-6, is GAGVSQSPSNKVTEKGKDVELRCDPISGHTALYWYRQSLGQGLEFLIYFQGNSAPDKSGLPSDRFSAERTGGSVSTLTIQRTQQEDSAVYLCASSLAGQDRPLHFGNGTRLTVT.

This chain's CDR3 is CSASGRQNPSYEQYF. As DNA, the CDR3 is TGCAGTGCTAGTGGGAGACAGAACCCATCCTACGAGCAGTACTTC. The chain carries TRBV20-1 and TRBJ2-7; D could derive from TRBD1 or TRBD2 (5 bases each). V was clipped by 3 bases and J by 1 base, with 16 bases between them. Germline V gene sequence: CDR1 DFQATT, CDR2 SNEGSKA (reference sequence). The CDR3 extends over 15 amino acids.

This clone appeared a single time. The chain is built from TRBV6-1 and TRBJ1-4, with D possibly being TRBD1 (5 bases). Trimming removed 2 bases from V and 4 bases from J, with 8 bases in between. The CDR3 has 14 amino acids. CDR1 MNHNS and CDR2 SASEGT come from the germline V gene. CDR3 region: CASSERGSNEKLFF. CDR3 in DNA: TGTGCCAGCAGTGAACGGGGGAGTAATGAAAAACTGTTTTTT.

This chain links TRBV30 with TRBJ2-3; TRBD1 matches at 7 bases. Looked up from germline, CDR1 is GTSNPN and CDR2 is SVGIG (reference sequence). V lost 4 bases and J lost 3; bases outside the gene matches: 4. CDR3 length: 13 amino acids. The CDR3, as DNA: TGTGCCTGGAACAGGGGTTGGACAGATACGCAGTATTTT. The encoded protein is CAWNRGWTDTQYF.

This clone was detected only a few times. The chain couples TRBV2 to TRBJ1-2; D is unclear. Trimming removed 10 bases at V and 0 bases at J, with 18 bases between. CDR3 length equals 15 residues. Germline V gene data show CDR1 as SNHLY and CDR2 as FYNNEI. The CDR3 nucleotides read TGTGCCATCCCCCCGAATCCGGCTCCTAACTATGGCTACACCTTC. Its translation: CAIPPNPAPNYGYTF.

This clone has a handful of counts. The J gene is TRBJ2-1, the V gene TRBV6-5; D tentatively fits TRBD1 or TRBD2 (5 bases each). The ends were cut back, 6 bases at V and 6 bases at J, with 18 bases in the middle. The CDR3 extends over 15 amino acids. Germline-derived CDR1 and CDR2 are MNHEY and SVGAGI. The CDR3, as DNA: TGTGCCAGCAGCCTAAATTGGGGACGGAGCAATGAGCAGTTCTTC. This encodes CASSLNWGRSNEQFF.

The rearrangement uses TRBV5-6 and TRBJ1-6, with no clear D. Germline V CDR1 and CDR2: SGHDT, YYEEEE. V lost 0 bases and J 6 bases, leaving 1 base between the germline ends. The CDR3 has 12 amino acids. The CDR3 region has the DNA TGTGCCAGCAGCTTGGGTAATTCACCCCTCCACTTT. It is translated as CASSLGNSPLHF. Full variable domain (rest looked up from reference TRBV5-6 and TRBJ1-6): DAGVTQSPTHLIKTRGQQVTLRCSPKSGHDTVSWYQQALGQGPQFIFQYYEEEERQRGNFPDRFSGHQFPNYSSELNVNALLLGDSALYLCASSLGNSPLHFGNGTRLTVT.

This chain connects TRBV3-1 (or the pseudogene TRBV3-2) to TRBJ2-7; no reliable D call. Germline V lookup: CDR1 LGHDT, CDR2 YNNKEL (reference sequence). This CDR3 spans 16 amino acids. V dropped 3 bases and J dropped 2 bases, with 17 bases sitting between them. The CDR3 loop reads CASSHRSMGVAYEQYF. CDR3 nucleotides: TGTGCCAGCAGCCACAGGAGCATGGGCGTAGCCTACGAGCAGTACTTC.